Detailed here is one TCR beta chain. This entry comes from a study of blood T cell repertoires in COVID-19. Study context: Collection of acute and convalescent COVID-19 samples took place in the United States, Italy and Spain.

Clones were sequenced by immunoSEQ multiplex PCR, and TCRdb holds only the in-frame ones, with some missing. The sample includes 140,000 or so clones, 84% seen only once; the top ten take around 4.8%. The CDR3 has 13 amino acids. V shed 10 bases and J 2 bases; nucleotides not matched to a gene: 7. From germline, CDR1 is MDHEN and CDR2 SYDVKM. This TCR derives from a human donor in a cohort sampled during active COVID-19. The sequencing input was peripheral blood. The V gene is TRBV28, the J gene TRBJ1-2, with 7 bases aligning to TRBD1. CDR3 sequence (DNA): TGTGCCATCCGGACAGGTGCCAACTATGGCTACACCTTC. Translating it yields CAIRTGANYGYTF.